Listed below are T cell receptor beta chains from one sample, sequenced in a study of a mutant IDH1 vaccine in newly diagnosed glioma. Antigens of these TCRs are unknown. Clones were sequenced by immunoSEQ multiplex PCR, and TCRdb holds only the in-frame ones, with some missing. There are roughly 50,000 clones in the sample; about 77% occur only once, and 1.5% to 2% lies in the top ten. Sequenced material: PBMCs, taken from a glioma patient whose treatment included an IDH1 peptide vaccine. Receptor source: a woman aged 40 to 50 with glioma. CDR3s include the opening cysteine and the closing phenylalanine or tryptophan.

>TRBV30|TRBJ1-2
CAWSVGTGNHGYTF
>TRBV6-6|TRBJ1-1
CASLPPVWENTEAFF
>TRBV14|TRBJ1-2
CASSQPGIHGYTF
>TRBV12-5|TRBJ2-2
CASGSKGNVGGTGELFF
>TRBV9|TRBJ1-2
CASSVSSGNYGYTF
>TRBV7-9|TRBJ1-1
CASSLGTEAFF
>TRBV2|TRBJ2-7
CASSEVGFDF
>TRBV9|TRBJ2-7
CASSPPVSYEQYF
>TRBV27|TRBJ1-1
CASSFVGRGTEAFF
>TRBV19|TRBJ2-2
CASQGLAVSTGELFF
>TRBV30|TRBJ1-6
CAFREFNSPLHF
>TRBV30|TRBJ1-5
CAWSASLYSNQPQHF
>TRBV4-1|TRBJ2-5
CASSQEMNRAETQYF